This T cell receptor beta chain was identified in a study of blood T cell repertoires in COVID-19. Turning to the study itself: Samples representing acute and convalescent COVID-19 were sourced from the United States, Italy and Spain. Sources were T cells, B-cell-depleted T cells, or PBMCs; the material itself was cDNA or gDNA.

Authors' analysis steps: It was from reference gene primer amplification that nucleated cell counts were estimated. TCRdb's table, derived via immunoSEQ multiplex PCR, lists solely in-frame clones and lacks some. Clonal size and the V and J genes are those of that table, whereas D and trimming came from the DNA. In the table there are around 97,000 clones, 80% to 90% of which are singletons. V was clipped by 3 bases and J by 5 bases, with 13 bases between them. This CDR3 has 14 amino acids. Germline V CDR1 and CDR2: MNHEY, SMNVEV (reference sequence). The receptor was derived from a human donor in a cohort sampled during active COVID-19. What was sequenced was peripheral blood. The chain carries TRBV27 and TRBJ1-1; a weak D match, TRBD1 (6 bases). CDR3: CASSFRQQGTEAFF. CDR3 bases: TGTGCCAGCAGTTTCCGGCAGCAGGGGACTGAAGCTTTCTTT.